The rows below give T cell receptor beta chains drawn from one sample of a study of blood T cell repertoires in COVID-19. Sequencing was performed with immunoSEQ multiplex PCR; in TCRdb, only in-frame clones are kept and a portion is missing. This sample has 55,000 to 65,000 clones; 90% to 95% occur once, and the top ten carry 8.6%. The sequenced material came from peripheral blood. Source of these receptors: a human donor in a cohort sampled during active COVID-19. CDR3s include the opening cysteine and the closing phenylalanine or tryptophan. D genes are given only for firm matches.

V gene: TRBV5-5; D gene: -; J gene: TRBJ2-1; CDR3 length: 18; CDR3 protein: CASSLGRWGELSYNEQFF; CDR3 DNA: TGTGCCAGCAGCTTGGGGCGATGGGGGGAGCTCTCCTACAATGAGCAGTTCTTC
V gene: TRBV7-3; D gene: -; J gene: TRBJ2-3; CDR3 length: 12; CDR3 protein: CASSPGKDTQYF; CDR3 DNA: TGTGCCAGCAGTCCAGGGAAGGATACGCAGTATTTT
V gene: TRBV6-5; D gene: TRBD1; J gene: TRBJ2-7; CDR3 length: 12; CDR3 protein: CATRQGVGEQYF; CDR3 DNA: TGTGCCACCCGACAGGGGGTGGGCGAGCAGTACTTC
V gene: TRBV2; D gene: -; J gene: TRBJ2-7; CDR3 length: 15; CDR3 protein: CASIRGDPKPVEQYF; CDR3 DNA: TGTGCCAGCATCAGGGGGGACCCGAAACCAGTCGAGCAGTACTTC
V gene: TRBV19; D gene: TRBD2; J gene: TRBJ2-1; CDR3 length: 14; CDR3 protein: CASRKGTSGFEQFF; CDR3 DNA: TGTGCCAGTAGAAAAGGGACTAGCGGGTTTGAGCAGTTCTTC
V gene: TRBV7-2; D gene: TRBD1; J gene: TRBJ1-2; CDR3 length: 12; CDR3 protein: CASRDRAGGYTF; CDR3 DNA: TGTGCCAGCAGGGACAGGGCGGGTGGCTACACCTTC
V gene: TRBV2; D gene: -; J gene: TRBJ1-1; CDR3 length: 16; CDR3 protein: CASGIGRGSQNTEAFF; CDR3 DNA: TGTGCCAGCGGAATCGGTCGGGGGAGTCAGAACACTGAAGCTTTCTTT
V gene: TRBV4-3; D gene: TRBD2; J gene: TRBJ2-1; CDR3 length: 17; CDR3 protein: CASSQDVGAGAYNEQFF; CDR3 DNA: TGCGCCAGCAGCCAAGATGTTGGAGCGGGGGCCTACAATGAGCAGTTCTTC
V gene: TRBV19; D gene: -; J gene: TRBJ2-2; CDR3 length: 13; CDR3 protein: CASSIVLTGELFF; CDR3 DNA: TGTGCCAGTAGTATAGTCCTCACCGGGGAGCTGTTTTTT
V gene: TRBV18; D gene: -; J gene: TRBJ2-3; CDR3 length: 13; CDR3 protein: CASSVAVADTQYF; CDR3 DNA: TGTGCCAGCTCGGTCGCGGTAGCAGATACGCAGTATTTT